These 16 T cell receptor beta chains were sequenced from one sample in a study of blood T cell repertoires in COVID-19. Profiled with immunoSEQ multiplex PCR; TCRdb holds only in-frame clones, not every one. The table lists under 150,000 clones, 88% of them singletons, with more than 1% in the top ten. Sequenced sample: PBMCs or T cells enriched from blood (not recorded which). Receptor source: a woman between 25 and 40 years old with acute COVID-19.

The chain is built from TRBV9 and TRBJ2-3; 11 bases align to TRBD2. V was clipped by 0 bases and J by 5 bases; unmatched bases: 5. Germline V CDR1 and CDR2: SGDLS, YYNGEE. The CDR3 loop spans 16 amino acids. CDR3 region: CASSVGLAGGQDTQYF. DNA for the CDR3: TGTGCCAGCAGCGTAGGGCTAGCGGGAGGACAAGATACGCAGTATTTT.

The J gene is TRBJ2-1, the V gene TRBV27; 12 bases align to TRBD2. Germline V gene data show CDR1 as MNHEY and CDR2 as SMNVEV (reference sequence). There are 15 residues in the CDR3. With 5 bases clipped from V and 12 bases from J, the junction kept 11 bases outside the gene matches. The DNA of the CDR3 is TGTGCCAGCAGTGCTACTAGCGGGAGGACCCTGGGGCAGTTCTTC. Translated: CASSATSGRTLGQFF.

The V gene is TRBV24-1, the J gene TRBJ2-7; a possible D gene is TRBD1 (5 bases). CDR1 KGHDR and CDR2 SFDVKD come from the germline V gene. The V gene lost 5 bases and the J gene lost 8 bases, with 9 bases spanning the gap. The CDR3 runs to 11 residues. This CDR3 is CATSGGRQQYF. The CDR3 DNA is TGTGCCACCAGTGGGGGCCGACAGCAGTACTTC.

The chain links TRBV15 to TRBJ2-1; 8 nucleotides line up with TRBD2. The CDR3 sequence is 15 residues long. J gave up 15 bases and V 5 bases, and 18 bases lay outside the gene matches. Germline loops: CDR1 LNHNV, CDR2 YYDKDF (reference sequence). CDR3 bases: TGTGCCACCAGCCCAGCAACCGGACCGGGACTAGGGCCGTTCTTC. Translated, it gives CATSPATGPGLGPFF.

V is TRBV28 and J is TRBJ1-5, with unresolved D. V gave up 6 bases and J gave up 5 bases, with 14 bases separating them. The CDR3 spans 14 residues. The V gene's germline CDR1 is MDHEN and CDR2 SYDVKM. Written as DNA, the CDR3 is TGTGCCAGCAGGGGAGGAACAGCTTATCAGCCCCAGCATTTT. This codes for CASRGGTAYQPQHF.

This clone was seen once. The chain is built from TRBV28 and TRBJ1-1, with 8 positions matching TRBD1. Germline V gives CDR1 MDHEN, CDR2 SYDVKM. The CDR3 is 13 residues long. V lost 6 bases and J lost 7; bases outside the gene matches: 7. The CDR3, as DNA: TGTGCCAGCAGCGGAATTACAGGGGGTGAAGCTTTCTTT. It specifies CASSGITGGEAFF. Combining the CDR3 with reference TRBV28 and TRBJ1-1 gives the whole variable domain DVKVTQSSRYLVKRTGEKVFLECVQDMDHENMFWYRQDPGLGLRLIYFSYDVKMKEKGDIPEGYSVSREKKERFSLILESASTNQTSMYLCASSGITGGEAFFGQGTRLTVV.

The V gene is TRBV6-5, the J gene TRBJ2-2; 9 nucleotides line up with TRBD2. From germline, CDR1 is MNHEY and CDR2 SVGAGI. The CDR3 runs 16 residues. J gave up 6 bases and V 3 bases, and 8 bases lay outside the gene matches. CDR3 sequence reads: CASSYSGRGGPGELFF. Written as DNA, the CDR3 is TGTGCCAGCAGTTATAGCGGGAGAGGGGGACCCGGGGAGCTGTTTTTT.

The CDR3 here is CASRPGQGQPQHF. The CDR3 bases are TGTGCCAGCAGACCGGGACAGGGACAGCCCCAGCATTTT. V gene TRBV28 combines with J gene TRBJ1-5, with 9 bases aligning to TRBD1. The ends lost 6 bases at V and 7 bases at J; junction bases unmatched: 4. This CDR3 is built from 13 residues. Germline V gives CDR1 MDHEN, CDR2 SYDVKM.

The V and J genes are TRBV5-1 and TRBJ2-5, with 7 positions matching TRBD1. Trimming cost V 4 bases and J 2 bases; bases outside gene matches: 8. The CDR3 is 15 residues long. The V gene's germline CDR1 is SGHRS and CDR2 YFSETQ. Here the CDR3 DNA reads TGCGCCAGCAGCGCGGTAGGGACAGCACAAGAGACCCAGTACTTC. Protein sequence: CASSAVGTAQETQYF.

This clone was observed a single time. Other DNA sequences within the sample encode an identical CDR3. This rearrangement joins TRBV28 to TRBJ1-3, with D unclear. The germline V gene encodes CDR1 MDHEN and CDR2 SYDVKM. Trimming stripped 1 base from V and 4 bases from J, with 5 bases between. The CDR3 sequence is 13 residues long. The CDR3 sequence: CASSLSSGNTIYF. CDR3 sequence (DNA): TGTGCCAGCAGTTTATCTTCCGGAAACACCATATATTTT.

The J gene is TRBJ2-3, the V gene TRBV6-2 or TRBV6-3; D is unclear. With 5 bases removed from V and 4 bases from J, the gap between germline ends came to 13 bases. The CDR3 contains 14 residues. Looked up from germline, CDR1 is MNHEY and CDR2 is SVGEGT. The CDR3 coding sequence is TGTGCCAGCAGTACCACCGTGGCTGCAGATACGCAGTATTTT. Protein: CASSTTVAADTQYF.

The chain carries TRBV12-3 or TRBV12-4 and TRBJ1-2; perhaps TRBD1 as D (6 bases). Trimming pared 6 bases from V and 4 bases from J, leaving 9 bases between. CDR3 size: 12 residues. CDR3: CASRLDSYGYTF. The CDR3 DNA sequence: TGTGCCAGCAGATTGGACAGCTATGGCTACACCTTC.

This clone showed up just once. This sequence joins TRBV9 and TRBJ2-7, with 8 positions matching TRBD1. V lost 4 bases to trimming and J lost 6 bases; unmatched junction nucleotides: 9. The germline V gene encodes CDR1 SGDLS and CDR2 YYNGEE. The CDR3 has 14 residues. CDR3: CASSTTDRVLEQYF. The CDR3 coding sequence is TGTGCCAGCAGCACTACGGACAGGGTTCTCGAGCAGTACTTC.

V and J are TRBV7-2 and TRBJ2-1, with 10 bases aligning to TRBD2. There are 15 residues in the CDR3. The V gene's germline CDR1 is SGHTA and CDR2 FQGNSA. The junction had 5 bases not matched to a gene; V was cut back by 5 bases and J by 4 bases. The chain's CDR3 is CASSLLAGPYNEQFF. Written as DNA, the CDR3 is TGTGCCAGCAGCCTACTAGCGGGGCCATACAATGAGCAGTTCTTC.

The chain is built from TRBV4-1 and TRBJ2-2; 7 bases fit TRBD2. V was clipped by 0 bases and J by 6 bases; unmatched bases: 7. CDR1 is MGHRA, CDR2 YSYEKL, per germline. The CDR3 runs to 16 residues. CDR3 coding DNA: TGCGCCAGCAGCCAAGAGGGAGGGGCAGTGGCCGGGGAGCTGTTTTTT. Translated: CASSQEGGAVAGELFF.

The chain is built from TRBV10-3 and TRBJ2-7; TRBD2 matches 7 bases. The CDR3 has 17 residues. Germline CDR1 and CDR2: ENHRY and SYGVKD. J gave up 3 bases and V 2 bases, and 13 bases lay outside the gene matches. Here the CDR3 DNA reads TGTGCCATCAGTGAGGTTCGTGCGACTAGCTTAGGCTACGAGCAGTACTTC. It translates to CAISEVRATSLGYEQYF.